This T cell receptor (beta chain) appears in the sequencing data of a study of sequential checkpoint blockade in melanoma. Overall study context: DNA from 91 pretreatment tumor samples underwent TCRβ immunosequencing.

There are a few counts of this clone. Profiling relied on immunoSEQ multiplex PCR, and the TCRdb table lists in-frame clones only, not all of them. The sample gives 37,000 or so clones, roughly a third of which show up once; less than 2% is in the top ten. This CDR3 spans 17 amino acids. With 6 bases removed from V and 2 bases from J, the gap between germline ends came to 23 bases. In germline, CDR1 is SGDLS, CDR2 YYNGEE. Treatment given: randomized to nivolumab then ipilimumab (arm A) or the reverse (arm B). The source is a human donor with melanoma. The specimen was tumor tissue (inferred from file names), collected from a patient given nivolumab and ipilimumab in sequence. The chain combines TRBV9 with TRBJ1-2, with D perhaps TRBD1 (5 bases). DNA of the CDR3: TGTGCCAGCACCTATCGGAGGTTCGGGGACTCCAACTATGGCTACACCTTC. It encodes CASTYRRFGDSNYGYTF. Based on the CDR3 plus reference TRBV9 and TRBJ1-2, the full variable domain is DSGVTQTPKHLITATGQRVTLRCSPRSGDLSVYWYQQSLDQGLQFLIQYYNGEERAKGNILERFSAQQFPDLHSELNLSSLELGDSALYFCASTYRRFGDSNYGYTFGSGTRLTVV.